This is a list of T cell receptor beta chains from one sample in a study of cytomegalovirus exposure and HLA in healthy donors. Assay: immunoSEQ multiplex PCR; the TCRdb copy retains only in-frame clones and omits some. Of 150,000 to 200,000 clones listed, around 68% are singletons. Sequenced material: PBMCs. These receptors came from a man over 45 in good health and CMV-seronegative. Both conserved end residues are part of each CDR3. The D gene is left open where the match is weak.

d_call j_call v_call cdr3_nt cdr3_aa
- TRBJ1-5 TRBV28 TGTGCCAGTACTGTTGCAGGGGCTTATAGCAATCAGCCCCAGCATTTT CASTVAGAYSNQPQHF
- TRBJ2-7 TRBV2 TGTGCCAGCAGTCGAACAGGGATCCTCTACGAGCAGTACTTC CASSRTGILYEQYF
TRBD1 TRBJ1-1 TRBV6-4 TGTGCCAGCAGCCCGGGACAGGGGGCGGAAGCTTTCTTT CASSPGQGAEAFF
- TRBJ2-2 TRBV19 TGTGCCAGTAGTATAGATATCAGACCCGGGCGGGAAACCGGGGAGCTGTTTTTT CASSIDIRPGRETGELFF
TRBD1 TRBJ1-4 TRBV5-6 TGTGCCAGCAGCTTTGGCAGGGGGGCAACTAATGAAAAACTGTTTTTT CASSFGRGATNEKLFF
- TRBJ1-6 TRBV6-6 TGTGCCAGCACCAATCCCGGGATCCTCCACTTT CASTNPGILHF
TRBD1 TRBJ2-2 TRBV28 TGTGCCAGCAGTTCTCGGACAGGGCTCACCGGGGAGCTGTTTTTT CASSSRTGLTGELFF
- TRBJ1-3 TRBV7-2 TGTGCCAGCAGCTTACTCGGCGGGGACACCATATATTTT CASSLLGGDTIYF
- TRBJ2-2 TRBV6-5 TGTGCCAGCAGCCCTAAAGGGGGCACCGGGGAGCTGTTTTTT CASSPKGGTGELFF
- TRBJ2-7 TRBV7-8 TGTGCCAGCAGCCCGAGGAGGGCCCCCGGATACGAGCAGTACTTC CASSPRRAPGYEQYF
- TRBJ2-1 TRBV21-1 TGTGCCAGCAGCTACCGAGGGAGGTCCTACAATGAGCAGTTCTTC CASSYRGRSYNEQFF
TRBD1 TRBJ1-1 TRBV5-1 TGCGCCAGCAGTTGGGGACAGGGGAACACTGAAGCTTTCTTT CASSWGQGNTEAFF
TRBD2 TRBJ2-2 TRBV27 TGTGCCAGCAGTAGGGCGGGGGGGCTAAGCGGGGAGCTGTTTTTT CASSRAGGLSGELFF